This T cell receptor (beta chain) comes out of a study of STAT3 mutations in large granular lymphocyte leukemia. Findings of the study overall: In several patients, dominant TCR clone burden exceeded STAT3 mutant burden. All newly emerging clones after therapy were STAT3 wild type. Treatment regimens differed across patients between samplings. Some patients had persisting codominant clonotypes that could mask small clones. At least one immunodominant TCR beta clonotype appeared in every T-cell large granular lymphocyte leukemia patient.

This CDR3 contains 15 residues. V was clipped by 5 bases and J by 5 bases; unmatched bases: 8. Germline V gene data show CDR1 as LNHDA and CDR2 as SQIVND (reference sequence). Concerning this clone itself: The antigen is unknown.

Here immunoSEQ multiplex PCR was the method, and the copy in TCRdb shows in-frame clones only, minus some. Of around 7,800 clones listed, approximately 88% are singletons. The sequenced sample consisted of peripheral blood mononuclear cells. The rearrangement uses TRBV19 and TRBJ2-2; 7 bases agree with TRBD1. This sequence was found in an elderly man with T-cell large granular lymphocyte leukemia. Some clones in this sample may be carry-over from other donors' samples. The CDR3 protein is CASSATGVWTGELFF. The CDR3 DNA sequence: TGTGCCAGTAGTGCAACAGGGGTTTGGACCGGGGAGCTGTTTTTT.